These 32 T cell receptor beta chains came from one sample sequenced in a study of OX40 agonist ivuxolimab in advanced cancers. The method was immunoSEQ multiplex PCR; TCRdb's version includes in-frame clones alone and lacks a portion of them. The sample yields roughly 30,000 clones, around 85% seen once. The input for sequencing was CD4+ or CD8+ T cells sorted from blood, taken in a trial of the OX40 agonist ivuxolimab. Receptor source: an adult with an advanced solid tumor such as melanoma, head and neck, liver or kidney cancer.

CDR3 coding DNA: TGTGCCAGCAGCGCAGGGGAGGAGTACCAGCAGCCCCAGCATTTT. Protein product: CASSAGEEYQQPQHF. V usage is TRBV7-9 and J usage is TRBJ1-5, with a weak D call TRBD1 (6 bases). CDR3 length: 15 amino acids. V lost 5 bases and J lost 7, with 18 bases in between. The germline V gene has CDR1 SEHNR and CDR2 FQNEAQ (reference sequence).

The chain couples TRBV7-9 to TRBJ1-4; D not certain. CDR3 size: 15 residues. The germline V and J ends were trimmed by 2 bases and 6 bases, with 13 bases remaining between them. CDR1 and CDR2 (germline): SEHNR, FQNEAQ (reference sequence). CDR3 in amino acids: CASSLSNSKDEKLFF. CDR3 nucleotide sequence: TGTGCCAGCAGCTTAAGTAACAGCAAGGATGAAAAACTGTTTTTT. The full variable domain, with the rest looked up from reference TRBV7-9 and TRBJ1-4, is DTGVSQNPRHKITKRGQNVTFRCDPISEHNRLYWYRQTLGQGPEFLTYFQNEAQLEKSRLLSDRFSAERPKGSFSTLEIQRTEQGDSAMYLCASSLSNSKDEKLFFGSGTQLSVL.

The V call is TRBV20-1, the J call TRBJ2-5; D is possibly TRBD2 (5 bases). Germline V gene data show CDR1 as DFQATT and CDR2 as SNEGSKA (reference sequence). With 2 bases removed from V and 5 bases from J, the gap between germline ends came to 6 bases. CDR3 length: 11 residues. The CDR3 is CSARRGETQYF. The DNA for the CDR3 is TGCAGTGCTAGAAGAGGGGAGACCCAGTACTTC.

CDR3 amino acids: CASSSEGQLNTEAFF. Written as DNA, the CDR3 is TGCGCCAGCAGCTCCGAAGGACAGCTAAACACTGAAGCTTTCTTT. The chain combines TRBV5-1 with TRBJ1-1, with D perhaps matching TRBD1 (6 bases). V was pared by 3 bases and J by 2 bases, with 14 bases between. CDR3 size: 15 residues. Per germline, CDR1 SGHRS and CDR2 YFSETQ.

The V and J genes are TRBV9 and TRBJ2-3, with 10 bases lining up with TRBD2. Germline V gene lookup returns CDR1 SGDLS and CDR2 YYNGEE. This CDR3 comprises 18 residues. V lost 0 bases to trimming and J lost 2 bases; unmatched junction nucleotides: 9. This CDR3 is CASSVEGSGGAVTDTQYF. In DNA, the CDR3 is TGTGCCAGCAGCGTAGAGGGGAGCGGGGGGGCCGTCACAGATACGCAGTATTTT.

The rearrangement joins TRBV16 to TRBJ1-1, with 8 nucleotides matching TRBD1. Trimming took 0 bases from V and 0 from J; bases not matched to a gene: 6. CDR1 and CDR2 from the germline V gene are KGHSY and FQNENV. CDR3 length: 17 residues. The DNA of the CDR3 is TGTGCCAGCAGCCAATCGTTGACAGGGGCTATGAACACTGAAGCTTTCTTT. This gives the protein CASSQSLTGAMNTEAFF.

CDR3 DNA sequence: TGTGCCAGCAGCTCGTTACAGGGACCAGTGCAGCCCCAGCATTTT. This sequence encodes CASSSLQGPVQPQHF. The chain has TRBV7-8 and TRBJ1-5, with a possible D match to TRBD1 (6 bases). Trimming removed 4 bases at V and 7 bases at J, with 17 bases between. CDR3 length: 15 amino acids. From germline, CDR1 is SGHVS and CDR2 FQNEAQ.

The gene calls are TRBV2 and TRBJ1-1, with D hard to call. Germline values: CDR1 SNHLY, CDR2 FYNNEI. This CDR3 has 14 residues. V was trimmed by 8 bases and J by 7 bases, leaving 20 bases between them. The CDR3 protein is CASPFSLLPFEAFF. DNA of the CDR3: TGTGCCAGCCCTTTTTCATTATTGCCCTTTGAAGCTTTCTTT.

The J gene is TRBJ2-1, the V gene TRBV2, with D possibly TRBD2 on 6 matching bases. Deletions cut 5 bases from V and 5 bases from J, with 19 bases between. CDR1 is SNHLY and CDR2 is FYNNEI in the germline V gene. This CDR3 contains 16 residues. CDR3 amino acids: CASSHSGLPTDNEQFF. CDR3 nucleotides: TGTGCCAGCAGTCACTCGGGACTCCCGACGGACAATGAGCAGTTCTTC.

This clone was observed a single time. The chain is built from TRBV9 and TRBJ2-1; maybe TRBD1 (5 bases). V was cut by 0 bases and J by 3 bases, with 19 bases left in between. The CDR3 extends over 18 amino acids. Looked up from germline, CDR1 is SGDLS and CDR2 is YYNGEE. The CDR3 is CASSVDAVGQGFYNEQFF. In DNA, the CDR3 is TGTGCCAGCAGCGTAGATGCAGTAGGCCAGGGCTTCTACAATGAGCAGTTCTTC.

The chain is built from TRBV27 and TRBJ2-2; TRBD2 might be the D (5 bases). Germline assignment: CDR1 MNHEY and CDR2 SMNVEV (reference sequence). CDR3 length equals 13 residues. V was pared by 7 bases and J by 5 bases, with 11 bases between. CDR3 residues: CASTRRTTGELFF. CDR3 DNA: TGTGCCAGCACCCGACGGACTACCGGGGAGCTGTTTTTT.

The chain combines TRBV7-8 with TRBJ2-7; 7 nucleotides agree with TRBD1. Germline loops: CDR1 SGHVS, CDR2 FQNEAQ. This CDR3 region has 15 residues. The junction had 4 bases not matched to a gene; V was cut back by 2 bases and J by 0 bases. DNA for the CDR3: TGTGCCAGCAGCTTATCACAGGGGCCCTCCTACGAGCAGTACTTC. Translated: CASSLSQGPSYEQYF.

This clone was seen once. The DNA is left out, because the CDR3 cannot be placed on it with certainty; the CDR3 is given as TCRdb lists it. The chain carries TRBV21-1 and TRBJ2-1. TRBV21-1 is shown as a pseudogene. The CDR3 is 19 residues long, counting both termini. CDR3 region: CASSNRWRYPCQSYNEQFF.

This chain uses TRBV6-6 with TRBJ1-4; no clear D. The V and J ends lost 0 bases and 2 bases respectively, with 4 bases between them. The germline V gene encodes CDR1 MNHNY and CDR2 SVGAGI (reference sequence). The CDR3 extends over 14 amino acids. The DNA for the CDR3 is TGTGCCAGCAGTTACTCGCGGACTAATGAAAAACTGTTTTTT. It specifies CASSYSRTNEKLFF.

The V gene is TRBV10-1, the J gene TRBJ2-7; 12 bases agree with TRBD1. This CDR3 is 15 amino acids long. Trimming cost V 4 bases and J 3 bases; bases outside gene matches: 4. CDR1 is WNHNN and CDR2 is SYGVQD in the germline V gene (reference sequence). CDR3 nucleotide sequence: TGCGCCAGCAGTGTCGGGACAGGGGGCTTCTACGAGCAGTACTTC. This sequence encodes CASSVGTGGFYEQYF.

The chain has TRBV7-9 and TRBJ1-1; D may be TRBD1 (6 bases). The V gene lost 3 bases and the J gene lost 3 bases, with 8 bases spanning the gap. The CDR3 is made up of 13 amino acids. CDR1 is SEHNR, CDR2 FQNEAQ, per germline (reference sequence). The DNA for the CDR3 is TGTGCCAGCAGCTTTCCAGGGGACACTGAAGCTTTCTTT. This codes for CASSFPGDTEAFF.

This chain joins TRBV27 and TRBJ1-2; possible D gene TRBD1, 6 bases. Trimming removed 3 bases from V and 3 bases from J, with 8 bases in between. The CDR3 has 13 residues. From germline, CDR1 is MNHEY and CDR2 SMNVEV (reference sequence). CDR3 bases: TGTGCCAGCAGTTTGGCAGGGGACTATGGCTACACCTTC. Translating it yields CASSLAGDYGYTF.

The chain carries TRBV9 and TRBJ1-1, with D hard to call. This CDR3 has 16 residues. The germline V and J ends were trimmed by 2 bases and 1 base, with 15 bases remaining between them. The germline V gene has CDR1 SGDLS and CDR2 YYNGEE. For the CDR3, the DNA is TGTGCCAGCAGCGTGGACTCTTGGACGGGGAACACTGAAGCTTTCTTT. It encodes CASSVDSWTGNTEAFF.

This clone was detected only once. The V and J genes are TRBV9 and TRBJ2-7, with D possibly TRBD1 on 5 matching bases. Deletions cut 0 bases from V and 0 bases from J, with 16 bases between. This CDR3 region has 17 residues. CDR1 is SGDLS and CDR2 is YYNGEE in the germline V gene. The CDR3 is CASSVGGRTQSSYEQYF. Written as DNA, the CDR3 is TGTGCCAGCAGCGTAGGGGGCCGGACACAAAGCTCCTACGAGCAGTACTTC.

The rearrangement joins TRBV7-2 to TRBJ2-1; D could derive from TRBD1 or TRBD2 (5 bases each). CDR1 is SGHTA, CDR2 FQGNSA, per germline. V was clipped by 11 bases and J by 1 base, with 21 bases between them. This CDR3 has 16 residues. CDR3 DNA: TGTGCCCACAACCCCGGCGGGCGGACATCCTACAATGAGCAGTTCTTC. Its translation is CAHNPGGRTSYNEQFF.

This sequence joins TRBV23-1 and TRBJ2-5; D possibly uses TRBD1 or TRBD2 (5 bases each). TRBV23-1 is reported as an ORF; its role is uncertain. V was trimmed by 10 bases and J by 2 bases, leaving 26 bases between them. The CDR3 sequence is 17 residues long. DNA of the CDR3: TGCGCCACCCGGTCGGAGCAGAGGGTCTGGGGGCAAGAGACCCAGTACTTC. Its translation is CATRSEQRVWGQETQYF.

For this clone: The junction and the germline gene differ at one end; a read error may be behind it. The sample carries other DNA sequences with the same CDR3. The V gene is TRBV27, the J gene TRBJ1-1, with D tentatively TRBD1 (5 bases). Germline CDR1 and CDR2: MNHEY and SMNVEV (reference sequence). This CDR3 is 15 amino acids long. CDR3 loop: CASSPHRQMNTEAFF. Written as DNA, the CDR3 is TGTGCCAGCAGTCCCCACAGACAGATGAACACTGAGGCTTTCTTT.

The CDR3 DNA is TGTGCCAGCAGCTTACTAGCGGGGGGGCGCTACGAGCAGTACTTC. Amino acid sequence: CASSLLAGGRYEQYF. The chain employs TRBV7-8 and TRBJ2-7; 12 bases match TRBD2. The CDR3 length is 15 residues. With V trimmed by 2 bases and J by 3 bases, 2 bases remained unmatched. The germline CDR1 and CDR2 sequences are SGHVS and FQNEAQ.

CDR3 nucleotides: TGCGCCAGCAGCTTGGTAGGGGCCGAAACCGAGCAGTACTTC. Translating it yields CASSLVGAETEQYF. This chain connects TRBV5-1 to TRBJ2-7; D may be TRBD1 (5 bases). Germline values: CDR1 SGHRS, CDR2 YFSETQ. The CDR3 has 14 residues. The ends were cut back, 0 bases at V and 6 bases at J, with 13 bases in the middle.

CDR3 region: CASSPSPGQRSYEQYF. CDR3 coding DNA: TGTGCCAGCAGCCCATCTCCGGGACAGAGATCCTACGAGCAGTACTTC. This chain joins TRBV7-6 and TRBJ2-7; 7 nucleotides align to TRBD1. This CDR3 has 16 amino acids. Trimming removed 5 bases from V and 1 base from J; junction bases left unmatched: 11. Germline CDR1 and CDR2: SGHVS and FNYEAQ.

V usage is TRBV19 and J usage is TRBJ1-2; no definite D call. V was pared by 5 bases and J by 1 base, with 11 bases between. This CDR3 has 14 amino acids. The germline gives CDR1 LNHDA, CDR2 SQIVND (reference sequence). The CDR3 bases are TGTGCCAGTAGTTTTCCGGGGATTAACTATGGCTACACCTTC. It specifies CASSFPGINYGYTF. Using reference TRBV19 and TRBJ1-2 for the parts outside the CDR3, the full variable domain is DGGITQSPKYLFRKEGQNVTLSCEQNLNHDAMYWYRQDPGQGLRLIYYSQIVNDFQKGDIAEGYSVSREKKESFPLTVTSAQKNPTAFYLCASSFPGINYGYTFGSGTRLTVV.

The rearrangement joins TRBV6-1 to TRBJ1-1; D perhaps matches TRBD1 (6 bases). The CDR3 sequence is 15 residues long. The germline gives CDR1 MNHNS, CDR2 SASEGT. The V end lost 3 bases, the J end lost 0 bases, and 11 bases lay between the germline ends. The chain's CDR3 is CASSDQGSMNTEAFF. DNA of the CDR3: TGTGCCAGCAGTGATCAGGGGAGTATGAACACTGAAGCTTTCTTT.

The chain employs TRBV6-5 and TRBJ2-1; weak D call: TRBD2 (6 bases). The CDR3 has 12 amino acids. The V and J ends lost 4 bases and 9 bases respectively, with 10 bases between them. CDR1 and CDR2 from the germline V gene are MNHEY and SVGAGI. The CDR3 DNA reads TGTGCCAGCAGTTTGGAGGGGAGTGAGCAGTTCTTC. This translates into CASSLEGSEQFF.

The gene calls are TRBV4-1 and TRBJ2-2, with 8 bases matching TRBD2. Unmatched junction bases numbered 6, after V lost 4 bases and J lost 2 bases. The CDR3 covers 16 residues. The germline gives CDR1 MGHRA, CDR2 YSYEKL. CDR3 bases: TGCGCCAGCAGCCTTTCCGGGGGGGCCAACACCGGGGAGCTGTTTTTT. Translated, it gives CASSLSGGANTGELFF.

This clone is medium-sized by share. V gene TRBV2 combines with J gene TRBJ2-5; 9 positions match TRBD2. The V gene end was trimmed by 3 bases and the J gene end by 1 base; junction bases not matched to a gene: 3. The CDR3 consists of 15 residues. Germline values: CDR1 SNHLY, CDR2 FYNNEI. As DNA, the CDR3 is TGTGCCAGCAGTGACCTAGCGGGGAGCCAAGAGACCCAGTACTTC. Protein product: CASSDLAGSQETQYF.

The CDR3 sequence is CASPFLRASQCEQYF. The CDR3 DNA reads TGTGCCAGCCCCTTTCTTCGGGCGTCGCAGTGCGAGCAGTACTTC. The rearrangement joins TRBV6-6 to TRBJ2-7, with no clear D. V lost 8 bases to trimming and J lost 6 bases, with 23 bases between them. This CDR3 has 15 residues. From germline, CDR1 is MNHNY and CDR2 SVGAGI (reference sequence).

The chain recombines TRBV15 with TRBJ2-2; D possibly matches TRBD1 or TRBD2 (5 bases each). Germline V lookup: CDR1 LNHNV, CDR2 YYDKDF (reference sequence). The CDR3 loop spans 13 amino acids. Trimming pared 8 bases from V and 4 bases from J, leaving 11 bases between. CDR3 DNA sequence: TGTGCCACCCGATTGGGGGTCACCGGGGAGCTGTTTTTT. This encodes CATRLGVTGELFF.